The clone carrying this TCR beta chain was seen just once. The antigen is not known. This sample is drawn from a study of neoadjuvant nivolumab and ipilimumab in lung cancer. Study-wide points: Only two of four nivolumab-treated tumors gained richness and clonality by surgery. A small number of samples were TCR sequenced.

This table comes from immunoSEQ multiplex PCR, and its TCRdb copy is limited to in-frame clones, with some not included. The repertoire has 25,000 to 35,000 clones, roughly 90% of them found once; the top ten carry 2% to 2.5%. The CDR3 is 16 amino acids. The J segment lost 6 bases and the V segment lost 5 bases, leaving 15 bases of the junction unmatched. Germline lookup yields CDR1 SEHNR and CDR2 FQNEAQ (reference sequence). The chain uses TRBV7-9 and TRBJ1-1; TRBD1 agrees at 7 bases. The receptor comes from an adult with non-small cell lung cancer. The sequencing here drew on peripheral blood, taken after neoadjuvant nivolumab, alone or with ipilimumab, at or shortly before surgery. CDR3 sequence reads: CASSLRRQGRDPEAFF. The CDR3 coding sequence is TGTGCCAGCAGCCTACGACGACAGGGCCGAGACCCTGAAGCTTTCTTT. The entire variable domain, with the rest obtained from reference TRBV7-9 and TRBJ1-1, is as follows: DTGVSQNPRHKITKRGQNVTFRCDPISEHNRLYWYRQTLGQGPEFLTYFQNEAQLEKSRLLSDRFSAERPKGSFSTLEIQRTEQGDSAMYLCASSLRRQGRDPEAFFGQGTRLTVV.